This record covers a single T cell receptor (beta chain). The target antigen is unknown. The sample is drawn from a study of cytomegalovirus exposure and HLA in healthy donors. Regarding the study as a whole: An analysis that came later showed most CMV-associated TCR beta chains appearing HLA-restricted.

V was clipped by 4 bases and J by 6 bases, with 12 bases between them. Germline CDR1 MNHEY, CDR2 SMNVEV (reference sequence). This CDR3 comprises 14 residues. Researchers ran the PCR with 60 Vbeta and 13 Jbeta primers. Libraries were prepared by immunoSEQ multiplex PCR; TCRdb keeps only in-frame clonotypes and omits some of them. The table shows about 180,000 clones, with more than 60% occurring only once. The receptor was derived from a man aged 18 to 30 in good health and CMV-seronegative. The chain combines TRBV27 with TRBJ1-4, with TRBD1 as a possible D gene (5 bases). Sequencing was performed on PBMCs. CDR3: CASSYLGQDEKLFF. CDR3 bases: TGTGCCAGCAGTTACCTCGGACAAGATGAAAAACTGTTTTTT.